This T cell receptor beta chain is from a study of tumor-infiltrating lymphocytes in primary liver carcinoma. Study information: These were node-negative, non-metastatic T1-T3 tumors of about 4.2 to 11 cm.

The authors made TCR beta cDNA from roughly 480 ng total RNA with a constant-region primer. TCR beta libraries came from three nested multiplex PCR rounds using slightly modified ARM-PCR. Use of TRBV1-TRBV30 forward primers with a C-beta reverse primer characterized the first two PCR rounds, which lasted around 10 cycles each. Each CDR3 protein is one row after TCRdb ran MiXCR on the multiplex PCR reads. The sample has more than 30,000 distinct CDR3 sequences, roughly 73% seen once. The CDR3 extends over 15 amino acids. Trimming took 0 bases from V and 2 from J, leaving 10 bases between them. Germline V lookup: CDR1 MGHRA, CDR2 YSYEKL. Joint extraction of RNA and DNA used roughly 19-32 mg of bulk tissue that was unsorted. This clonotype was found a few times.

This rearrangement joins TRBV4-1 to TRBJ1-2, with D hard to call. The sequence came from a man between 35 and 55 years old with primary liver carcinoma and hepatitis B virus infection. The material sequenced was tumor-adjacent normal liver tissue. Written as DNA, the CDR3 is TGCGCCAGCAGCCAAGAGCGGGCATGGAACTATGGCTACACCTTC. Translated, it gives CASSQERAWNYGYTF.